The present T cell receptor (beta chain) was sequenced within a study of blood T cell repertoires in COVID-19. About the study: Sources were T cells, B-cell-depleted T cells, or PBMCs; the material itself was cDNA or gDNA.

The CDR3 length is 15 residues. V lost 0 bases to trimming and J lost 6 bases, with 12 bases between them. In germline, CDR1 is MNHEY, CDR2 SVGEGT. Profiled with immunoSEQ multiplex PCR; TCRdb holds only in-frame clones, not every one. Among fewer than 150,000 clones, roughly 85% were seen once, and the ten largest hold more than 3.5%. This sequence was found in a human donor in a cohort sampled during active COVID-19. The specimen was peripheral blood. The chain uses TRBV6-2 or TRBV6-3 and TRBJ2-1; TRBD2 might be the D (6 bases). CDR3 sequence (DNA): TGTGCCAGCAGTTACTCCGGGAGACAAGGCAATGAGCAGTTCTTC. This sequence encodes CASSYSGRQGNEQFF.